This TCR beta chain was captured in a study of CD8 T cells in ankylosing spondylitis listed by TCRdb under 2017. Turning to the overall study: T cell receptor beta repertoires were profiled in healthy donors and ankylosing spondylitis patients so that disease-linked TCR variants could be found. Peripheral blood samples were taken, and synovial fluid was additionally collected from ankylosing spondylitis patients. In total, the full study cohort was made up of some 110 healthy donors and more than 20 ankylosing spondylitis patients. Paper-wide results and their limitations: The disease-linked clones were reported to be significantly enriched in matched synovial fluid samples from ankylosing spondylitis patients. Blood from ankylosing spondylitis patients appeared to be characterized by a TCR beta motif made up of several highly homologous amino acid variants. The disease-linked clones had a CD8+ phenotype and were found at relatively low frequencies in peripheral blood. Some motif variants were previously reported in synovial fluid and blood of reactive arthritis patients, suggesting common disease-initiation mechanisms.

Sequencing took place on an Illumina HiSeq 2500. TCR beta libraries were prepared by quantitative 5'-RACE with molecular barcodes. Per the authors' processing: Disease-linked TCR variants were identified with a new computational method built on a probabilistic model of VDJ rearrangement. TCRdb ran its own pipeline on the public reads, namely fastp trimming at Q25 and MiXCR clone calling, and kept in-frame beta chains. Every CDR3 protein is listed once, alongside the most common genes and DNA of its rows. TCRdb's processing, not the study's, gives the V and J calls here. The sample profile shows roughly 490,000 distinct CDR3 sequences; roughly 5% of them were found once. The ten largest make up under 4.5% of the sample. The cysteine opens and the phenylalanine closes a CDR3 of 13 amino acids. Left in the record is the CDR3 DNA by itself, 39 bases read in frame from the first base. Relative to germline, V is missing 3 bases and J is missing 9 bases, with 8 bases of the junction outside any gene match.

This clonotype was recorded many times. Its antigen is unknown. The input lacks base qualities; no much larger clone sits a single base away. Sequenced sample: blood, either unsorted or a sorted T cell fraction (not recorded which). The TCR sequence derives from a male donor with ankylosing spondylitis. The chain was built from TRBV12-3 or TRBV12-4 and TRBJ2-7; 7 central bases correspond to TRBD1. The DNA sequence is as follows: TGTGCCAGCAGTTTGAGCCGGGACAGTAGGCAGTACTTC. Its product reads: CASSLSRDSRQYF.